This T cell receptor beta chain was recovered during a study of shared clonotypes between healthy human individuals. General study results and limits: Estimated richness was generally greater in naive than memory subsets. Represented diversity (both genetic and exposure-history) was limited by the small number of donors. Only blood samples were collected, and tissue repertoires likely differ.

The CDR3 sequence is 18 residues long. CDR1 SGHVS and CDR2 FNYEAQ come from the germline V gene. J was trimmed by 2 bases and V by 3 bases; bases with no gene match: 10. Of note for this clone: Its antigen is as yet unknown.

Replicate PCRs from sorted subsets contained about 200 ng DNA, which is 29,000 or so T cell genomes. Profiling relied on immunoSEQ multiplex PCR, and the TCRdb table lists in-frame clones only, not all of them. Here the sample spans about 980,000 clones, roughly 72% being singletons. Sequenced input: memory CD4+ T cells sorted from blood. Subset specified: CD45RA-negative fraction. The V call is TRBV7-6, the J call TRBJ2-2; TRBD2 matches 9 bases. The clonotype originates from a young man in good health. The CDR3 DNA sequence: TGTGCCAGCAGCTTTATTAGCGGGAGTTTCGTTAACACCGGGGAGCTGTTTTTT. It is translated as CASSFISGSFVNTGELFF.